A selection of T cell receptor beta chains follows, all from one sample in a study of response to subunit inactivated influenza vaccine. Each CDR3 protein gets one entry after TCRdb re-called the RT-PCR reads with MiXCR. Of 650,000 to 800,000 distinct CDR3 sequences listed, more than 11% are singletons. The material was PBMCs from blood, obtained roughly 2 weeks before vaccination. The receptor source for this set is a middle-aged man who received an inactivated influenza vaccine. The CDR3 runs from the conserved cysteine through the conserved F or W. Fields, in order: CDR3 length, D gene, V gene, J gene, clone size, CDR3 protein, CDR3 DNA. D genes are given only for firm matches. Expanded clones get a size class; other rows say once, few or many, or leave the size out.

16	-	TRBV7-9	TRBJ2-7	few	CASSFEEDSFSYEQYF	TGTGCCAGCAGCTTTGAAGAGGATAGTTTTTCCTACGAGCAGTACTTC
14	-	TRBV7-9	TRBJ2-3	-	CASSSGGVGDTQYF	TGTGCCAGCAGCTCTGGGGGAGTGGGAGATACGCAGTATTTT
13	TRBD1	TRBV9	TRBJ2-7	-	CASSETGVHEQYF	TGTGCCAGCAGCGAAACAGGGGTGCACGAGCAGTACTTC
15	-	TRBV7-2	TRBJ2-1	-	CASSLVVLNNNEQFF	TGTGCCAGCAGCCTCGTCGTCCTAAATAACAATGAGCAGTTCTTC
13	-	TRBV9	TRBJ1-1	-	CASSVLQNTEAFF	TGTGCCAGCAGCGTATTACAGAACACTGAAGCTTTCTTT
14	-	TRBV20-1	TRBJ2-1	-	CSAREDGSYNEQFF	TGCAGTGCTAGAGAGGACGGATCCTACAATGAGCAGTTCTTC
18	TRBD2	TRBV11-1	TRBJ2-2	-	CASSLASGGPMNTGELFF	TGTGCCAGCAGCTTAGCTAGCGGGGGGCCCATGAACACCGGGGAGCTGTTTTTT
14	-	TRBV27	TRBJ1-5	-	CASSTGWSNQPQHF	TGTGCCAGCAGCACAGGGTGGAGCAATCAGCCCCAGCATTTT
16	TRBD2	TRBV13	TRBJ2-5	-	CASSLGLAELQETQYF	TGTGCCAGCAGCTTAGGACTAGCGGAACTCCAAGAGACCCAGTACTTC
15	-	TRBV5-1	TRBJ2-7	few	CASSFTSPGALEQYF	TGCGCCAGCAGCTTTACAAGCCCTGGGGCGCTTGAGCAGTACTTC
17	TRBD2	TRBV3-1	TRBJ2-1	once	CASSQDYSGRAEGGQFF	TGTGCCAGCAGCCAAGATTACAGCGGGAGGGCCGAGGGTGGGCAGTTCTTC
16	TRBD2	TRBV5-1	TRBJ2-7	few	CASSLGGTSGSYEQYF	TGCGCCAGCAGCTTGGGAGGGACTAGCGGGTCCTACGAGCAGTACTTC
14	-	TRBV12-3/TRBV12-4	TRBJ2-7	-	CASSLQLGPGEQYF	TGTGCCAGCAGTCTCCAACTAGGGCCCGGCGAGCAGTACTTC
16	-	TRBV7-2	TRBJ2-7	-	CASSMGIQRDLDEQYF	TGTGCCAGCAGCATGGGCATCCAGCGAGACCTGGACGAGCAGTACTTC
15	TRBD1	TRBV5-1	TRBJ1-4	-	CASSPETGRSEKLFF	TGCGCCAGCAGCCCTGAGACAGGGCGGTCCGAAAAACTGTTTTTT
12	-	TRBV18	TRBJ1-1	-	CASSEKDRQAFF	TGTGCCAGCTCAGAGAAGGACCGTCAAGCTTTCTTT
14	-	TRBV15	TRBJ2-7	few	CATSRGGGTYEQYF	TGTGCCACCAGCAGGGGTGGGGGTACCTACGAGCAGTACTTC
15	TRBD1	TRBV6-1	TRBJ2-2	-	CAVHRGLGKTGELFF	TGTGCCGTGCACAGGGGGCTTGGGAAAACCGGGGAGCTGTTTTTT
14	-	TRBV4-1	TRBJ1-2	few	CASSQLVQGNGYTF	TGCGCCAGCAGCCAATTAGTACAGGGCAACGGCTACACCTTC
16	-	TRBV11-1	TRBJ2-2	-	CASSSTPSIHTGELFF	TGTGCCAGCAGCTCCACGCCCTCGATCCACACCGGGGAGCTGTTTTTT
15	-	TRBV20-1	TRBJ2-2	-	CSARDGRGAAGELFF	TGCAGTGCTAGAGATGGCAGGGGCGCAGCCGGGGAGCTGTTTTTT
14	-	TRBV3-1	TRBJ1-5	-	CTSSSSASNQPQHF	TGTACCAGCAGCTCAAGCGCCAGCAATCAGCCCCAGCATTTT
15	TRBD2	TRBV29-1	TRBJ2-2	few	CSVVGTSGGTGELFF	TGCAGCGTTGTCGGGACTAGCGGGGGGACCGGGGAGCTGTTTTTT
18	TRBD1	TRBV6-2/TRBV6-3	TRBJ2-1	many	CASSYSIKGTAVYNEQFF	TGTGCCAGCAGTTACTCGATAAAGGGGACAGCGGTTTACAATGAGCAGTTCTTC
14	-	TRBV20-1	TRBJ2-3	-	CSASIYGGPDTQYF	TGCAGTGCTAGCATCTACGGGGGCCCAGATACGCAGTATTTT
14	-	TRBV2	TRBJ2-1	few	CASSEGGLEGGQFF	TGTGCCAGCAGTGAAGGAGGGCTGGAGGGGGGGCAGTTCTTC
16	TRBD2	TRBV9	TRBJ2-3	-	CASSVAVAGHTDTQYF	TGTGCCAGCAGCGTAGCGGTAGCGGGGCACACAGATACGCAGTATTTT
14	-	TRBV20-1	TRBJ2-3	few	CSAIPPQGTDTQYF	TGCAGTGCTATACCACCACAGGGCACAGATACGCAGTATTTT
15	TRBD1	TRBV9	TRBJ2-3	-	CASSGGTESTDTQYF	TGTGCCAGCAGCGGAGGGACAGAGAGCACAGATACGCAGTATTTT
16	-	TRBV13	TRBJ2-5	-	CASSKGSTGKQETQYF	TGTGCCAGCAGCAAAGGATCGACAGGAAAACAAGAGACCCAGTACTTC
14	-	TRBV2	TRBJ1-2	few	CASTAVALFYGYTF	TGTGCCAGCACCGCGGTAGCTCTATTCTATGGCTACACCTTC
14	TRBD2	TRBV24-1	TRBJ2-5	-	CATSDPRGEETQYF	TGTGCCACCAGTGACCCCCGGGGGGAAGAGACCCAGTACTTC
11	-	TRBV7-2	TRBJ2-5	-	CASTHKETQYF	TGTGCCAGCACCCATAAAGAGACCCAGTACTTC
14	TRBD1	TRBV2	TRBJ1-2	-	CASRNRGILYGYTF	TGTGCCAGCAGGAACAGGGGAATCCTCTATGGCTACACCTTC
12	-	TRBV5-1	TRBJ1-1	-	CASSLGTYEAFF	TGCGCCAGCAGCTTGGGGACATATGAAGCTTTCTTT
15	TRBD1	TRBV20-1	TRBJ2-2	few	CSARGRQGDTGELFF	TGCAGTGCTAGAGGGAGACAGGGGGACACCGGGGAGCTGTTTTTT
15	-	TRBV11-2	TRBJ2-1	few	CASSSQGGTQNEQFF	TGTGCCAGCAGCTCCCAGGGCGGCACACAGAATGAGCAGTTCTTC
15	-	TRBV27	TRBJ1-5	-	CASSPRKVGNQPQHF	TGTGCCAGCAGCCCCCGGAAAGTGGGCAATCAGCCCCAGCATTTT
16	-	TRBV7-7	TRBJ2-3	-	CASSHTQGPSTDTQYF	TGTGCTAGCAGCCACACTCAGGGCCCTAGCACAGATACGCAGTATTTT
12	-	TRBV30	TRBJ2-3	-	CAWTPLADTQYF	TGTGCCTGGACCCCGCTTGCCGATACGCAGTATTTT
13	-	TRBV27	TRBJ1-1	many	CASSLGASTEAFF	TGTGCCAGCAGTTTAGGGGCGTCCACTGAAGCTTTCTTT
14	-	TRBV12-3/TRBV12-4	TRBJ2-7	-	CASTRGGDFYEQYF	TGTGCCAGCACTAGGGGCGGGGACTTCTACGAGCAGTACTTC
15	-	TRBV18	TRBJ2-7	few	CASSPQPGPNYEQYF	TGTGCCAGCTCACCCCAGCCTGGGCCAAACTACGAGCAGTACTTC
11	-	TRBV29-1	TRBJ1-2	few	CSVNSGDGYTF	TGCAGCGTGAATTCAGGAGATGGCTACACCTTC
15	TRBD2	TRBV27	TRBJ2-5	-	CASSLSGIAGGTQYF	TGTGCCAGCAGTTTATCCGGAATAGCGGGAGGGACCCAGTACTTC
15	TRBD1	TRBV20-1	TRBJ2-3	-	CSASKDRGSTDTQYF	TGCAGTGCTAGCAAGGACAGGGGAAGCACAGATACGCAGTATTTT
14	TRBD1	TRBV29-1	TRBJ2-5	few	CSATLRGPQETQYF	TGCAGCGCTACACTCAGGGGGCCCCAAGAGACCCAGTACTTC
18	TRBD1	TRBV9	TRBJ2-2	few	CASSAAVGDRVDTGELFF	TGTGCCAGCAGCGCAGCCGTGGGTGACAGGGTGGACACCGGGGAGCTGTTTTTT
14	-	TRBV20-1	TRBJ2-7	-	CSARDVEGVYEQYF	TGCAGTGCTAGAGATGTTGAGGGAGTATACGAGCAGTACTTC
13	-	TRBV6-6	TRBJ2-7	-	CASSPTSSHEQYF	TGTGCCAGCAGCCCGACTAGTTCGCACGAGCAGTACTTC
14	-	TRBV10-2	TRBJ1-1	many	CASSESPSGTEAFF	TGCGCCAGCAGTGAGTCACCATCGGGTACTGAAGCTTTCTTT
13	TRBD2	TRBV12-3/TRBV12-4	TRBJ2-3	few	CASSSSGGDTQYF	TGTGCCAGCAGTTCATCGGGAGGAGATACGCAGTATTTT
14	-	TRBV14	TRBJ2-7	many	CASSRQGISYEQYF	TGTGCCAGCAGCCGTCAGGGAATTTCCTACGAGCAGTACTTC
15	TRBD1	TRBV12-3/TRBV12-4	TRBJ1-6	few	CATRGAGGYNSPLHF	TGTGCCACCCGAGGGGCAGGGGGCTATAATTCACCCCTCCACTTT
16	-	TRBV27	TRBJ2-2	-	CASSFGSGIRTGELFF	TGTGCCAGCAGTTTTGGGTCAGGGATCAGGACCGGGGAGCTGTTTTTT
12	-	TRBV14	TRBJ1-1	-	CASSQVLGGAFF	TGTGCCAGCAGCCAAGTTTTGGGGGGAGCTTTCTTT
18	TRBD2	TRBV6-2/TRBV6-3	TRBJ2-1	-	CASSSYRPGTSASNEQFF	TGTGCCAGCAGTTCCTATCGCCCCGGGACTAGCGCGAGCAATGAGCAGTTCTTC
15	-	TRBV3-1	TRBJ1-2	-	CASSHNSIGPYGYTF	TGTGCCAGCAGCCATAACAGTATAGGCCCCTATGGCTACACCTTC
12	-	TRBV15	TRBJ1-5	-	CATSRQDQPQHF	TGTGCCACCAGCAGACAGGATCAGCCCCAGCATTTT
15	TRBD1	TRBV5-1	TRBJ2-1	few	CASSVTGQGANEQFF	TGCGCCAGCAGCGTAACGGGACAGGGGGCGAATGAGCAGTTCTTC